The present T cell receptor (beta chain) was sequenced within a study of blood T cell repertoires in COVID-19. Turning to the study itself: The study drew acute and convalescent COVID-19 samples from the United States, Italy and Spain. The cDNA or gDNA used as material had been derived from T cells, B-cell-depleted T cells, or PBMCs.

Residents of approximately 25 US areas, aged about 18 to 95 years, made up the participants. The study counted Cohort 3 donors as recovered given two negative PCRs, clearance, or symptom resolution. The protocol was immunoSEQ multiplex PCR, while the TCRdb copy is restricted to in-frame clones and leaves out a portion. The table has roughly 300,000 clones, roughly 84% seen once. The source material was PBMCs or T cells enriched from blood (not recorded which). The TCR comes from a woman aged 30 to 39 who had recovered from COVID-19.

The CDR3 DNA sequence: TGTGCCAGCAGCCGGAGCACAGATACGCAGTATTTT. This translates into CASSRSTDTQYF. The chain uses TRBV7-9 and TRBJ2-3; the D is unclear. The CDR3 loop spans 12 amino acids. Trimming shortened V by 5 bases and J by 0 bases, and 3 bases separated the two germline ends. From germline, CDR1 is SEHNR and CDR2 FQNEAQ (reference sequence).